This T cell receptor (beta chain) was captured in a study of early T cells in non-severe SARS-CoV-2 infection. This clonotype has at least ten counts. TCRdb fed the 5' RACE reads into MiXCR, producing one record per CDR3 protein. The table includes under 70,000 distinct CDR3 sequences, around 4.9% detected once. V was clipped by 0 bases and J by 2 bases, with 11 bases between them. The CDR3 covers 15 residues. Germline assignment: CDR1 SGDLS and CDR2 YYNGEE. This receptor was obtained from an adult who was a healthcare worker with PCR-confirmed SARS-CoV-2 infection or an uninfected control (not recorded which). The specimen was whole blood. The chain has TRBV9 and TRBJ1-2; D gene uncertain. The CDR3 region has the DNA TGTGCCAGCAGCGTAGCTCCGGGATCCAACTATGGCTACACCTTC. It encodes CASSVAPGSNYGYTF.